Each of the 11 T cell receptor beta chains below was sequenced from the same sample in a study of OX40 agonist ivuxolimab in advanced cancers. Clones were sequenced by immunoSEQ multiplex PCR, and TCRdb holds only the in-frame ones, with some missing. The profile shows some 41,000 clones, about nine tenths of them singletons. The specimen comprised CD4+ or CD8+ T cells sorted from blood, sampled in a trial of the OX40 agonist ivuxolimab. The receptor source for this set is an adult with an advanced solid tumor such as melanoma, head and neck, liver or kidney cancer.

The chain has TRBV4-2 and TRBJ2-5; the D gene is possibly TRBD1 (6 bases). V was shortened by 2 bases and J by 0 bases, with 13 bases between the two germline ends. The germline gives CDR1 LGHNA, CDR2 YNFKEQ. The CDR3 loop spans 16 amino acids. The chain's CDR3 is CASSQRNNRDQETQYF. The CDR3 bases are TGTGCCAGCAGCCAAAGGAATAACAGGGACCAAGAGACCCAGTACTTC.

The genes are TRBV5-8 and TRBJ2-7; no clear D gene. CDR1 is SGHTS, CDR2 YDEGEE, per germline. The CDR3 runs to 16 residues. The V end lost 4 bases, the J end lost 0 bases, and 17 bases lay between the germline ends. The CDR3, as DNA: TGTGCCAGCAGCCTATGGACCGTCAGACTCTCCTACGAGCAGTACTTC. Its translation: CASSLWTVRLSYEQYF.

V and J are TRBV2 and TRBJ1-1, with D possibly matching TRBD1 (5 bases). Between the trimmed V and J ends, which lost 7 bases and 10 bases, there was a span of 10 bases. Germline V gene sequence: CDR1 SNHLY, CDR2 FYNNEI. This CDR3 has 10 residues. The CDR3 DNA reads TGTGCCAGCAAGGGGTGGGCAGCTTTCTTT. Translation: CASKGWAAFF.

V usage is TRBV4-1 and J usage is TRBJ2-5, with 8 bases identical to TRBD1. Germline trimming cut 0 bases from V and 5 bases from J; bases unmatched to any gene: 8. The CDR3 is 16 residues long. CDR1 MGHRA and CDR2 YSYEKL come from the germline V gene. The CDR3 sequence: CASSQDNPRGQETQYF. The CDR3 nucleotides are TGCGCCAGCAGCCAAGATAATCCCAGGGGGCAGGAGACCCAGTACTTC.

CDR3 amino acids: CASSLVRRGAPNTQYF. CDR3 in DNA: TGTGCCAGCAGCTTAGTTCGTAGGGGAGCCCCGAATACGCAGTATTTT. This rearrangement joins TRBV7-9 to TRBJ2-3; perhaps D is TRBD1 or TRBD2 (5 bases each). The CDR3 spans 16 residues. Trimming stripped 1 base from V and 7 bases from J, with 18 bases between. CDR1 and CDR2 from the germline V gene are SEHNR and FQNEAQ (reference sequence).

The V and J genes are TRBV7-8 and TRBJ2-5; D is ambiguous. This CDR3 is built from 13 residues. Germline V lookup: CDR1 SGHVS, CDR2 FQNEAQ. V gave up 5 bases and J gave up 5 bases, with 12 bases separating them. The CDR3: CASSPLNGETQYF. In DNA, the CDR3 is TGTGCCAGCAGCCCCCTCAATGGGGAGACCCAGTACTTC.

The genes are TRBV29-1 and TRBJ1-1; 9 nucleotides line up with TRBD1. CDR3 length: 12 amino acids. The V segment lost 6 bases and the J segment 4 bases; nucleotides outside the gene matches: 3. CDR1 is SQVTM and CDR2 is ANQGSEA in the germline V gene. The CDR3 DNA reads TGCAGCGTCCGGGACAGGGTCACTGAAGCTTTCTTT. Amino acids: CSVRDRVTEAFF.

The chain employs TRBV18 and TRBJ2-1; 7 bases map to TRBD2. The germline V gene has CDR1 KGHSH and CDR2 LQKENI. CDR3 length: 13 amino acids. The ends lost 6 bases at V and 9 bases at J; junction bases unmatched: 8. The CDR3 DNA is TGTGCCAGCTCCCCGGGACTATTTCCTGAGCAGTTCTTC. Protein product: CASSPGLFPEQFF. Full variable domain (remainder filled in from reference TRBV18 and TRBJ2-1): NAGVMQNPRHLVRRRGQEARLRCSPMKGHSHVYWYRQLPEEGLKFMVYLQKENIIDESGMPKERFSAEFPKEGPSILRIQQVVRGDSAAYFCASSPGLFPEQFFGPGTRLTVL.

The V and J genes are TRBV5-5 and TRBJ1-2; D is unclear. The CDR3 is made up of 12 amino acids. Germline CDR1 reads SGHKS; CDR2 reads YYEKEE (reference sequence). Trimming removed 4 bases from V and 5 bases from J, with 9 bases in between. The CDR3 nucleotides read TGTGCCAGCAGCCCCGTGGGGTATGGCTACACCTTC. Protein sequence: CASSPVGYGYTF. Full variable domain (outside the CDR3, taken from reference TRBV5-5 and TRBJ1-2): DAGVTQSPTHLIKTRGQQVTLRCSPISGHKSVSWYQQVLGQGPQFIFQYYEKEERGRGNFPDRFSARQFPNYSSELNVNALLLGDSALYLCASSPVGYGYTFGSGTRLTVV.

The chain links TRBV27 to TRBJ2-1, with 10 bases identical to TRBD1. This CDR3 spans 14 amino acids. The trim removed 5 bases at V and 8 bases at J, leaving 6 bases unmatched. The V gene's germline CDR1 is MNHEY and CDR2 SMNVEV (reference sequence). This CDR3 reads CASSTGTGVDEQFF. The DNA for the CDR3 is TGTGCCAGCAGTACTGGGACAGGGGTGGATGAGCAGTTCTTC.

The chain joins TRBV6-5 to TRBJ2-7; D is ambiguous. The CDR3 length is 12 residues. V lost 5 bases and J lost 7, with 12 bases in between. CDR1 and CDR2 from the germline V gene are MNHEY and SVGAGI. CDR3 region: CASSGVGWEQYF. CDR3 nucleotides: TGTGCCAGCAGTGGGGTGGGGTGGGAGCAGTACTTC.